Here is one TCR beta chain with its context. The sample belongs to a study of PD-L1 blockade in urothelial cancer. As to time point: peripheral blood 6 weeks after treatment start. Patient disease was locally advanced or metastatic urothelial carcinoma. Trimming stripped 0 bases from V and 4 bases from J, with 5 bases between. Per germline, CDR1 SGHNT and CDR2 YYREEE (reference sequence). This CDR3 has 13 amino acids. Using immunoSEQ multiplex PCR, the repertoire was profiled, and TCRdb retains in-frame clones only, with some absent. Here the sample spans about 48,000 clones, 65% to 85% being singletons.

V usage is TRBV5-4 and J usage is TRBJ2-1; D uncertain. The receptor was derived from a man between 65 and 85 years old with urothelial cancer. The sample was PBMCs, taken around atezolizumab (anti-PD-L1) treatment. The CDR3 loop reads CASSLEQYNEQFF. The CDR3 region has the DNA TGTGCCAGCAGCTTGGAACAGTACAATGAGCAGTTCTTC.